The clone carrying this T cell receptor (beta chain) turned up a few times. Its antigen remains unknown. This table comes from immunoSEQ multiplex PCR, and its TCRdb copy is limited to in-frame clones, with some not included. The data contain approximately 100,000 clones, approximately 71% of them seen just once; the ten biggest clones take up 20% to 25%. CDR3 size: 15 residues. V lost 2 bases and J lost 7; bases outside the gene matches: 6. In germline, CDR1 is MDHEN, CDR2 SYDVKM. This sample stems from a study of cytotoxic CD8 clonotypes in ibrutinib-treated CLL. Study-wide results and limits: Public clonotypes (which were uncommon) either contracted or remained stable on treatment. Baseline levels were approached again at progression, after clonality had risen at ibrutinib response.

This clonotype was sampled from a human donor with chronic lymphocytic leukemia. Material: PBMCs, obtained after 24 months of ibrutinib treatment. The V gene is TRBV28, the J gene TRBJ2-5, with TRBD2 matching 11 bases. CDR3 residues: CASSLNLAGGGTQYF. Here the CDR3 DNA reads TGTGCCAGCAGTTTAAACCTAGCGGGAGGTGGGACCCAGTACTTC.